Shown below are 7 T cell receptor beta chains from a single sample sequenced in a study of T cells in Graves' hyperthyroidism and ophthalmopathy. Using RNA transcripts as the source, TCR beta CDR3 regions were amplified. Initially, a first-round RT-PCR of the TCR CDR3 employed the HTBI primer set. Each CDR3 protein is one row after TCRdb ran MiXCR on the multiplex PCR reads. The profile covers hundreds of thousands of distinct CDR3 sequences, with about 45% appearing a single time and approximately 8.2% taken by the ten largest. The sample comprised peripheral blood or thyroid tissue (not recorded which). These receptors were obtained from a woman younger than 30 with Graves' hyperthyroidism.

In regard to this clonotype: The germline gene is not matched at one end of the junction; a read error may be the cause. V and J are TRBV10-3 and TRBJ1-2, with 10 bases that match TRBD1. CDR1 ENHRY and CDR2 SYGVKD come from the germline V gene. The CDR3 extends over 15 amino acids. The CDR3 DNA reads as TGTGCCACCAGTGATCCCGGGACAGGGGAGGATGGCTACACCTTC. This sequence encodes CATSDPGTGEDGYTF.

The V gene is TRBV9, the J gene TRBJ2-2, with D unresolved. The germline V gene has CDR1 SGDLS and CDR2 YYNGEE. V was cut by 5 bases and J by 0 bases, with 11 bases left in between. The CDR3 contains 15 residues. The CDR3 spells CASSAGGANTGELFF. DNA for the CDR3: TGTGCCAGCAGTGCCGGCGGAGCGAACACCGGGGAGCTGTTTTTT.

This clonotype was seen a handful of times. The chain is built from TRBV25-1 and TRBJ2-5; tentative D call: TRBD2 (7 bases). Trimming stripped 8 bases from V and 1 base from J, with 17 bases between. CDR3 length: 15 amino acids. Per the germline V gene, CDR1 is MGHDK and CDR2 is SYGVNS. The CDR3, as DNA: TGTGCCAGCGGGGGCGGGAGAGGGGGCCAAGAGACCCAGTACTTC. Its translation: CASGGGRGGQETQYF.

This clonotype has only a few counts. The CDR3 protein is CASSPGTGDTEAFF. The CDR3 bases are TGTGCCAGCAGCCCCGGGACAGGGGATACTGAAGCTTTCTTT. The rearrangement joins TRBV7-3 to TRBJ1-1, with 10 bases lining up with TRBD1. CDR1 and CDR2 from the germline V gene are SGHTA and FQGTGA. The junction had 5 bases not matched to a gene; V was cut back by 5 bases and J by 5 bases. This CDR3 spans 14 amino acids.

The rearrangement links TRBV15 to TRBJ2-3; TRBD1 matches at 7 bases. The CDR3 has 17 amino acids. Germline CDR1 LNHNV, CDR2 YYDKDF (reference sequence). V trimming: 6 bases; J trimming: 4 bases; junction bases outside the gene matches: 16. Written as DNA, the CDR3 is TGTGCCACCAGTGACCGAACAGGGGATTACGGCGCAGATACGCAGTATTTT. Translated, it gives CATSDRTGDYGADTQYF.

This clonotype was seen many times. The genes are TRBV20-1 and TRBJ2-7, with D possibly being TRBD1 or TRBD2 (5 bases each). CDR1 DFQATT and CDR2 SNEGSKA come from the germline V gene (reference sequence). This CDR3 spans 13 amino acids. Trimming stripped 3 bases from V and 2 bases from J, with 11 bases between. CDR3 protein: CSARPGPAYEQYF. The CDR3 DNA is TGCAGTGCTAGGCCGGGACCTGCCTACGAGCAGTACTTC.

Turning to this clonotype: One end of the junction fails to match germline, which may point to a read error. The rearrangement uses TRBV10-3 and TRBJ2-7; D may be TRBD1 or TRBD2 (5 bases each). Looked up from germline, CDR1 is ENHRY and CDR2 is SYGVKD. The CDR3 runs 17 residues. CDR3 in DNA: TGTGCCAGCAGTTACGGGACCGGCTTAGATGGGACCTACGAGCAGTACTTC. Its translation: CASSYGTGLDGTYEQYF.